The 32 T cell receptor beta chains presented below share a single source sample, sequenced in a study of cytomegalovirus exposure and HLA in healthy donors. PCR used 60 Vbeta primers and 13 Jbeta primers. Generated by immunoSEQ multiplex PCR, the TCRdb table keeps only in-frame clones and is missing some. Here the sample spans 100,000 or so clones, about 77% being singletons. Specimen: PBMCs. These receptors were collected from a woman under 30 in good health and CMV-seropositive.

This chain connects TRBV12-5 to TRBJ2-5; no clear D gene. There are 15 residues in the CDR3. Between the trimmed V and J ends, which lost 7 bases and 5 bases, there was a span of 20 bases. Germline CDR1 is LGHNT and CDR2 is FRNRAP. The chain's CDR3 is CASAPSIAIEETQYF. Here the CDR3 DNA reads TGTGCTAGTGCCCCCTCCATAGCCATCGAGGAGACCCAGTACTTC.

This chain connects TRBV18 to TRBJ2-6; 10 bases line up with TRBD1. The CDR3 contains 19 residues. V was pared by 2 bases and J by 4 bases, with 11 bases of the junction left unmatched. CDR1 is KGHSH, CDR2 LQKENI, per germline. Here the CDR3 DNA reads TGTGCCAGCTCACCAGTTAGGCGACAGGGGGCTACCGGGGCCAACGTCCTGACTTTC. It specifies CASSPVRRQGATGANVLTF.

The chain links TRBV28 to TRBJ1-5; unclear D gene. Germline assignment: CDR1 MDHEN and CDR2 SYDVKM. This CDR3 comprises 16 residues. The V gene lost 2 bases and the J gene lost 2 bases, with 13 bases spanning the gap. The CDR3 region has the DNA TGTGCCAGCAGTTTACTCTTAGGCGGCGGCAATCAGCCCCAGCATTTT. Translating gives CASSLLLGGGNQPQHF.

The chain has TRBV5-6 and TRBJ2-7, with D perhaps matching TRBD2 (7 bases). The CDR3 spans 16 residues. Germline loops: CDR1 SGHDT, CDR2 YYEEEE. V was clipped by 3 bases and J by 5 bases, with 21 bases between them. The CDR3 region has the DNA TGTGCCAGCAGCTGGACCTACGGGGGGCTCGGGGACGAGCAGTACTTC. This codes for CASSWTYGGLGDEQYF. The full variable domain, in which reference TRBV5-6 and TRBJ2-7 provide the parts outside the CDR3, is DAGVTQSPTHLIKTRGQQVTLRCSPKSGHDTVSWYQQALGQGPQFIFQYYEEEERQRGNFPDRFSGHQFPNYSSELNVNALLLGDSALYLCASSWTYGGLGDEQYFGPGTRLTVT.

This clone has just one count. V gene TRBV5-1 combines with J gene TRBJ2-7; TRBD1 matches 10 bases. The CDR3 contains 15 residues. V lost 4 bases, J lost 5 bases, and 9 bases stayed unmatched. Germline assignment: CDR1 SGHRS and CDR2 YFSETQ. The CDR3 sequence: CASSLPRDRGHEQYF. The CDR3 bases are TGCGCCAGCAGCCTGCCAAGGGACAGGGGCCACGAGCAGTACTTC.

The rearrangement uses TRBV18 and TRBJ2-1; no clear D gene. Germline lookup yields CDR1 KGHSH and CDR2 LQKENI. Trimming left V 3 bases short and J 0 bases short, with 12 bases between. This CDR3 has 16 amino acids. CDR3 protein: CASSPVALSSYNEQFF. In DNA, the CDR3 is TGTGCCAGCTCACCTGTTGCCTTGAGCTCCTACAATGAGCAGTTCTTC. Drawing the rest from reference TRBV18 and TRBJ2-1, the complete variable domain is NAGVMQNPRHLVRRRGQEARLRCSPMKGHSHVYWYRQLPEEGLKFMVYLQKENIIDESGMPKERFSAEFPKEGPSILRIQQVVRGDSAAYFCASSPVALSSYNEQFFGPGTRLTVL.

The rearrangement links TRBV9 to TRBJ2-1; the match to TRBD2 covers 8 bases. The junction had 9 bases not matched to a gene; V was cut back by 4 bases and J by 0 bases. CDR3 length: 17 residues. The germline V gene has CDR1 SGDLS and CDR2 YYNGEE. The CDR3 nucleotides read TGTGCCAGCAGCCTCGGCGGGGGGCGGAGCTCCTACAATGAGCAGTTCTTC. This gives the protein CASSLGGGRSSYNEQFF.

The CDR3 is CASSSGTRGNYEQYF. CDR3 coding DNA: TGTGCCAGCAGCTCTGGGACTAGAGGGAACTACGAGCAGTACTTC. The chain couples TRBV7-9 to TRBJ2-7; 8 bases match TRBD2. CDR1 is SEHNR, CDR2 FQNEAQ, per germline (reference sequence). After removal of 4 bases from V and 3 bases from J, the junction contained 8 bases not matched to a gene. The CDR3 loop spans 15 amino acids.

V is TRBV19 and J is TRBJ2-2, with D uncertain. The CDR3 spans 13 residues. In germline, CDR1 is LNHDA, CDR2 SQIVND (reference sequence). V was shortened by 1 base and J by 5 bases, with 5 bases between the two germline ends. CDR3 in DNA: TGTGCCAGTAGTATAGGCGTGACCGGGGAGCTGTTTTTT. Residues: CASSIGVTGELFF.

The V gene is TRBV28, the J gene TRBJ2-4; 11 bases agree with TRBD2. This CDR3 is 17 amino acids long. V shed 2 bases, J shed 7 bases, and the junction held 10 bases outside the gene matches. From germline, CDR1 is MDHEN and CDR2 SYDVKM. As DNA, the CDR3 is TGTGCCAGCAGTTTAGGTAGCGGGAGGGTCCAATGGAACATTCAGTACTTC. Its translation: CASSLGSGRVQWNIQYF.

Turning to this clone: Mismatch with germline at one junction end may stem from a read error. This chain links TRBV2 with TRBJ2-5, with 10 positions matching TRBD1. The CDR3 extends over 15 amino acids. Germline V gene lookup returns CDR1 SNHLY and CDR2 FYNNEI. CDR3 DNA: TGTGCCAGCAGCGAAGGACAGGGGGGCCAAGAGACCCAGTACTTC. Amino acids: CASSEGQGGQETQYF.

V and J are TRBV27 and TRBJ1-2, with 9 bases aligning to TRBD1. Germline CDR1 and CDR2: MNHEY and SMNVEV (reference sequence). V was clipped by 5 bases and J by 7 bases; unmatched bases: 5. There are 13 residues in the CDR3. This CDR3 is CASSRTGVGGYTF. CDR3 sequence (DNA): TGTGCCAGCAGTCGGACAGGGGTCGGTGGCTACACCTTC.

This rearrangement joins TRBV6-4 to TRBJ1-1, with 10 bases identical to TRBD1. The CDR3 totals 14 residues. With 7 bases clipped from V and 3 bases from J, the junction kept 5 bases outside the gene matches. CDR1 and CDR2 (germline): MRHNA, SNTAGT. In DNA form, the CDR3 reads TGTGCCAGCAAGGTCGACAGGGGGCACACTGAAGCTTTCTTT. This codes for CASKVDRGHTEAFF.

The V call is TRBV5-1, the J call TRBJ1-2; 8 positions match TRBD1. CDR3 length: 13 amino acids. J lost 10 bases, V lost 0 bases, and 5 bases had no gene match. CDR1 is SGHRS, CDR2 YFSETQ, per germline. The CDR3 loop reads CASSLVQGADYTF. CDR3 in DNA: TGCGCCAGCAGCTTGGTGCAGGGGGCGGACTACACCTTC.

The rearrangement links TRBV30 to TRBJ2-1; 8 nucleotides align to TRBD2. The CDR3 is made up of 15 amino acids. V lost 2 bases and J lost 7; bases outside the gene matches: 10. Germline assignment: CDR1 GTSNPN and CDR2 SVGIG (reference sequence). CDR3 sequence (DNA): TGTGCCTGGAGTTGGGGGACTAGTCCTTTGAATGAGCAGTTCTTC. Protein sequence: CAWSWGTSPLNEQFF.

V gene TRBV5-4 combines with J gene TRBJ2-5, with D perhaps matching TRBD2 (6 bases). The CDR3 totals 11 residues. Germline V gene data show CDR1 as SGHNT and CDR2 as YYREEE (reference sequence). Trimming stripped 10 bases from V and 2 bases from J, with 9 bases between. This CDR3 reads CAAGRQETQYF. The CDR3 DNA sequence: TGTGCCGCGGGGCGTCAAGAGACCCAGTACTTC. The whole variable domain, remainder taken from reference TRBV5-4 and TRBJ2-5, is ETGVTQSPTHLIKTRGQQVTLRCSSQSGHNTVSWYQQALGQGPQFIFQYYREEENGRGNFPPRFSGLQFPNYSSELNVNALELDDSALYLCAAGRQETQYFGPGTRLLVL.

The genes are TRBV6-5 and TRBJ1-3; D not resolved. CDR1 is MNHEY and CDR2 is SVGAGI in the germline V gene. The V end lost 0 bases, the J end lost 0 bases, and 9 bases lay between the germline ends. The CDR3 sequence is 16 residues long. For the CDR3, the DNA is TGTGCCAGCAGTTACTCGACTCCGGCCTCTGGAAACACCATATATTTT. Protein product: CASSYSTPASGNTIYF.

CDR3 coding DNA: TGTGCCAGCAGCTTAACCCAGGGCAACTACAATGAGCAGTTCTTC. Protein product: CASSLTQGNYNEQFF. V and J are TRBV7-3 and TRBJ2-1; weak D call: TRBD1 (5 bases). With 0 bases removed from V and 3 bases from J, the gap between germline ends came to 9 bases. Germline CDR1 SGHTA, CDR2 FQGTGA. The CDR3 length is 15 residues. The whole variable domain, filled in from reference TRBV7-3 and TRBJ2-1, reads GAGVSQTPSNKVTEKGKYVELRCDPISGHTALYWYRQSLGQGPEFLIYFQGTGAADDSGLPNDRFFAVRPEGSVSTLKIQRTERGDSAVYLCASSLTQGNYNEQFFGPGTRLTVL.

Notes on this clone: A clone one base away is much larger, so this may be a read error. The chain recombines TRBV30 with TRBJ1-5; TRBD1 aligns across 7 bases. Per the germline V gene, CDR1 is GTSNPN and CDR2 is SVGIG (reference sequence). The CDR3 is 13 amino acids. The DNA of the CDR3 is TGTGCCTGGAGTGTACAGGGGAATCAGCCCCAGAATTTT. Its protein is CAWSVQGNQPQNF. The full variable domain, completed using reference TRBV30 and TRBJ1-5, is SQTIHQWPATLVQPVGSPLSLECTVEGTSNPNLYWYRQAAGRGLQLLFYSVGIGQISSEVPQNLSASRPQDRQFILSSKKLLLSDSGFYLCAWSVQGNQPQNFGDGTRLSIL.

J is TRBJ2-3 and V is TRBV19; 9 bases line up with TRBD2. The length of the CDR3 is 17 residues. CDR1 and CDR2 (germline): LNHDA, SQIVND (reference sequence). V shed 3 bases, J shed 1 base, and the junction held 8 bases outside the gene matches. The CDR3 is CASSMIRREGGTDTQYF. The CDR3 coding sequence is TGTGCCAGTAGTATGATCCGGCGGGAGGGCGGCACAGATACGCAGTATTTT. Full variable domain (rest looked up from reference TRBV19 and TRBJ2-3): DGGITQSPKYLFRKEGQNVTLSCEQNLNHDAMYWYRQDPGQGLRLIYYSQIVNDFQKGDIAEGYSVSREKKESFPLTVTSAQKNPTAFYLCASSMIRREGGTDTQYFGPGTRLTVL.

The chain couples TRBV28 to TRBJ1-1; TRBD1 agrees at 7 bases. CDR1 is MDHEN, CDR2 SYDVKM, per germline. CDR3 length: 14 amino acids. Losses at the gene ends were 5 bases for V and 2 bases for J; bases not matched to a gene: 5. CDR3 nucleotide sequence: TGTGCCAGCAGTCCTCGAGGGGGCAACACTGAAGCTTTCTTT. This translates into CASSPRGGNTEAFF.

This clone was seen repeatedly, ten times or more. The chain employs TRBV19 and TRBJ2-1; D possibly corresponds to TRBD1 (6 bases). Germline assignment: CDR1 LNHDA and CDR2 SQIVND (reference sequence). Trimming shortened V by 2 bases and J by 0 bases, and 11 bases separated the two germline ends. CDR3 length equals 16 residues. The CDR3 DNA reads TGTGCCAGTAGTATACCGGACAGTCGCTCCTACAATGAGCAGTTCTTC. Amino acids: CASSIPDSRSYNEQFF.

The chain carries TRBV4-1 and TRBJ2-1; 12 bases map to TRBD2. Germline V gene lookup returns CDR1 MGHRA and CDR2 YSYEKL. This CDR3 has 17 amino acids. V lost 3 bases and J lost 6; bases outside the gene matches: 9. The CDR3 DNA reads TGCGCCAGCAGCCATGATACTAGCGGGAGGTACGGCAATGAGCAGTTCTTC. Its protein is CASSHDTSGRYGNEQFF.

The chain carries TRBV11-2 and TRBJ2-7; D uncertain. The CDR3 has 15 amino acids. Germline CDR1 SGHAT, CDR2 FQNNGV. V shed 0 bases and J shed 2 bases, with 11 bases lying between them. The CDR3 protein is CASSLEAGRTYEQYF. CDR3 bases: TGTGCCAGCAGCTTAGAAGCAGGAAGAACCTACGAGCAGTACTTC.

The chain joins TRBV15 to TRBJ2-7, with 7 nucleotides matching TRBD2. Germline V CDR1 and CDR2: LNHNV, YYDKDF (reference sequence). The length of the CDR3 is 14 residues. The trim removed 2 bases at V and 4 bases at J, leaving 5 bases unmatched. The CDR3 protein is CATSRPGLTYEQYF. The DNA of the CDR3 is TGTGCCACCAGCAGACCGGGACTAACTTACGAGCAGTACTTC. Full variable domain (rest looked up from reference TRBV15 and TRBJ2-7): DAMVIQNPRYQVTQFGKPVTLSCSQTLNHNVMYWYQQKSSQAPKLLFHYYDKDFNNEADTPDNFQSRRPNTSFCFLDIRSPGLGDTAMYLCATSRPGLTYEQYFGPGTRLTVT.

The chain employs TRBV30 and TRBJ1-3; no reliable D call. Germline-derived CDR1 and CDR2 are GTSNPN and SVGIG (reference sequence). V was clipped by 5 bases and J by 4 bases, with 9 bases between them. CDR3 length equals 12 residues. The CDR3 bases are TGTGCCTGGGTCCCCAGGGGAAACACCATATATTTT. It is translated as CAWVPRGNTIYF.

CDR3 sequence: CASSRGGLDTQYF. DNA of the CDR3: TGTGCCAGCAGTAGGGGAGGACTCGATACGCAGTATTTT. The V gene is TRBV27, the J gene TRBJ2-3, with D possibly matching TRBD2 (6 bases). The CDR3 contains 13 residues. Germline CDR1 and CDR2: MNHEY and SMNVEV (reference sequence). The V end lost 5 bases, the J end lost 6 bases, and 12 bases lay between the germline ends.

The J gene is TRBJ2-7, the V gene TRBV5-4; 11 bases fit TRBD2. CDR3 length: 14 amino acids. Germline V gives CDR1 SGHNT, CDR2 YYREEE (reference sequence). The trim removed 4 bases at V and 3 bases at J, leaving 3 bases unmatched. This chain's CDR3 is CASSPGLADYEQYF. The CDR3, as DNA: TGTGCCAGCAGCCCGGGACTAGCGGACTACGAGCAGTACTTC.

This clone was observed a handful of times. The chain links TRBV7-2 to TRBJ2-1; 12 positions match TRBD2. The CDR3 extends over 16 amino acids. V lost 6 bases, J lost 8 bases, and 11 bases stayed unmatched. CDR1 is SGHTA, CDR2 FQGNSA, per germline. CDR3 sequence (DNA): TGTGCCAGCAGTCTCGATCTAGCGGGAGGGCCCGATGAGCAGTTCTTC. Its protein product is CASSLDLAGGPDEQFF.

This chain uses TRBV7-9 with TRBJ2-7, with TRBD1 identical over 11 bases. V trimming: 3 bases; J trimming: 5 bases; junction bases outside the gene matches: 9. Germline V gene data show CDR1 as SEHNR and CDR2 as FQNEAQ (reference sequence). This CDR3 is built from 16 residues. The CDR3 nucleotides read TGTGCCAGCAGCTTGGGAGGACAGGGGGCCTCTCACGAGCAGTACTTC. Its translation: CASSLGGQGASHEQYF.

This clone has more than one count but fewer than ten. The genes are TRBV5-4 and TRBJ2-1; unclear D gene. Trimming left V 10 bases short and J 6 bases short, with 14 bases between. CDR1 is SGHNT and CDR2 is YYREEE in the germline V gene (reference sequence). The CDR3 is made up of 12 amino acids. Here the CDR3 reads CASSPHSNEQFF. The CDR3, as DNA: TGTGCCTCCTCCCCCCACAGCAATGAGCAGTTCTTC.

The V gene is TRBV7-3, the J gene TRBJ2-2; 9 bases align to TRBD2. The germline V gene has CDR1 SGHTA and CDR2 FQGTGA. Germline trimming cut 2 bases from V and 3 bases from J; bases unmatched to any gene: 4. This CDR3 contains 16 residues. CDR3 loop: CASSLFSGSYTGELFF. CDR3 nucleotides: TGTGCCAGCAGCTTATTTAGCGGGAGCTACACCGGGGAGCTGTTTTTT. The complete variable domain, with remaining parts taken from reference TRBV7-3 and TRBJ2-2, reads GAGVSQTPSNKVTEKGKYVELRCDPISGHTALYWYRQSLGQGPEFLIYFQGTGAADDSGLPNDRFFAVRPEGSVSTLKIQRTERGDSAVYLCASSLFSGSYTGELFFGEGSRLTVL.